Below, 25 T cell receptor beta chains from the same sample are listed, as sequenced in a study of blood T cell repertoires in COVID-19. TCRdb keeps only in-frame clones here, not all; method: immunoSEQ multiplex PCR. Of roughly 200,000 clones in the sample, approximately 85% were seen once. The specimen sequenced was peripheral blood. Receptors were obtained from a woman aged 55-70 years with acute or convalescent COVID-19.

With respect to this clone: A much larger clone differs from this one at a single base, so this may be a read error. The chain has TRBV5-5 and TRBJ2-1; no firm D call. V lost 4 bases to trimming and J lost 0 bases, with 11 bases between them. Germline V gives CDR1 SGHKS, CDR2 YYEKEE (reference sequence). The CDR3 has 15 residues. The CDR3 bases are TGTGCCAGCAGCCGTAGCTGGAGCTCCTACAATGAGCAGTTCTTC. Its translation is CASSRSWSSYNEQFF.

The V gene is TRBV6-1, the J gene TRBJ1-1; D uncertain. CDR1 is MNHNS, CDR2 SASEGT, per germline. Between the trimmed V and J ends, which lost 5 bases and 1 base, there was a span of 11 bases. This CDR3 is 14 amino acids long. The CDR3 nucleotides read TGTGCCAGCAGTCCAACCCGCGGGAACACTGAAGCTTTCTTT. It yields the protein CASSPTRGNTEAFF.

The V and J genes are TRBV14 and TRBJ2-2, with 7 bases identical to TRBD2. The V gene's germline CDR1 is SGHDN and CDR2 FVKESK. The V segment lost 0 bases and the J segment 0 bases; nucleotides outside the gene matches: 4. The CDR3 is 17 amino acids. The DNA for the CDR3 is TGTGCCAGCAGCCAAGATCTCAGCGGGGCGAACACCGGGGAGCTGTTTTTT. Protein product: CASSQDLSGANTGELFF.

The chain uses TRBV29-1 and TRBJ1-1; TRBD1 is a possible D gene (5 bases). Deletions cut 7 bases from V and 8 bases from J, with 23 bases between. The CDR3 spans 14 residues. CDR1 SQVTM and CDR2 ANQGSEA come from the germline V gene. CDR3 bases: TGCAGCGCTCATACCGGGCCCCCGGGGGGAGAAGCTTTCTTT. This sequence encodes CSAHTGPPGGEAFF.

This sequence joins TRBV29-1 and TRBJ2-5; 10 nucleotides agree with TRBD2. Trimming removed 7 bases from V and 2 bases from J; junction bases left unmatched: 7. Germline-derived CDR1 and CDR2 are SQVTM and ANQGSEA. The CDR3 sequence is 14 residues long. Here the CDR3 reads CSATGTSAQETQYF. As DNA, the CDR3 is TGCAGCGCCACCGGGACTAGCGCACAAGAGACCCAGTACTTC.

The sample holds a few counts of this clone. The chain is built from TRBV18 and TRBJ1-1; perhaps TRBD1 as D (6 bases). Trimming removed 4 bases from V and 4 bases from J, with 13 bases in between. CDR3 length: 14 amino acids. Germline V CDR1 and CDR2: KGHSH, LQKENI. Here the CDR3 DNA reads TGTGCCAGCTCACTCGGACAGTCCGGCACTGAAGCTTTCTTT. Translating gives CASSLGQSGTEAFF.

J is TRBJ1-2 and V is TRBV6-6; D gene ambiguous. Germline CDR1 MNHNY, CDR2 SVGAGI (reference sequence). The V gene lost 2 bases and the J gene lost 4 bases, with 14 bases spanning the gap. The CDR3 has 15 residues. CDR3 in amino acids: CASSYGHQSGYGYTF. The CDR3 nucleotides are TGTGCCAGCAGTTACGGGCACCAGAGCGGCTATGGCTACACCTTC.

This chain links TRBV6-1 with TRBJ2-3, with TRBD2 matching 10 bases. The CDR3 consists of 16 residues. Germline lookup yields CDR1 MNHNS and CDR2 SASEGT. With 4 bases clipped from V and 4 bases from J, the junction kept 8 bases outside the gene matches. DNA for the CDR3: TGTGCCAGCAGTGCATTAGCGGGAGGAAGGGCAGATACGCAGTATTTT. It codes for CASSALAGGRADTQYF.

The CDR3 nucleotides read TGTGCCAGCAGCGTAGCCAATAATTCACCCCTCCACTTT. Translating it yields CASSVANNSPLHF. The chain combines TRBV9 with TRBJ1-6; D is ambiguous. Germline CDR1 SGDLS, CDR2 YYNGEE. The CDR3 covers 13 residues. Trimming took off 0 bases at V and 5 bases at J, with 3 bases between the two ends.

The CDR3 sequence is CASSIEAGGYSSGANVLTF. Here the CDR3 DNA reads TGTGCCAGTAGTATAGAGGCAGGGGGGTATTCCTCTGGGGCCAACGTCCTGACTTTC. V gene TRBV19 combines with J gene TRBJ2-6; weak D call: TRBD1 (7 bases). CDR1 is LNHDA and CDR2 is SQIVND in the germline V gene (reference sequence). This CDR3 is 19 amino acids long. Trimming cost V 0 bases and J 0 bases, with 15 bases left between them.

The chain links TRBV7-9 to TRBJ1-1, with D unclear. V lost 1 base to trimming and J lost 6 bases, with 6 bases between them. CDR3 length: 12 residues. Germline V lookup: CDR1 SEHNR, CDR2 FQNEAQ (reference sequence). The CDR3 reads CASSLGIAEAFF. In DNA, the CDR3 is TGTGCCAGCAGCTTAGGTATCGCTGAAGCTTTCTTT.

This rearrangement joins TRBV6-6 to TRBJ2-5; unclear D gene. With 10 bases removed from V and 5 bases from J, the gap between germline ends came to 14 bases. Germline V gives CDR1 MNHNY, CDR2 SVGAGI (reference sequence). The CDR3 runs 12 residues. In nucleotides, the CDR3 is TGTGCCACCAGCACCTCGAGGGAGACCCAGTACTTC. Its translation: CATSTSRETQYF.

The J gene is TRBJ1-4, the V gene TRBV3-1 (or the pseudogene TRBV3-2); 11 positions agree with TRBD1. Germline lookup yields CDR1 LGHDT and CDR2 YNNKEL (reference sequence). J was trimmed by 13 bases and V by 1 base; bases with no gene match: 2. This CDR3 has 13 residues. This chain's CDR3 is CASSQGDRGRLFF. The CDR3 DNA follows: TGTGCCAGCAGCCAAGGGGACAGGGGGAGACTGTTTTTT.

The genes are TRBV4-1 and TRBJ2-5; possibly TRBD2 for D (6 bases). Germline V gene lookup returns CDR1 MGHRA and CDR2 YSYEKL. Trimming took 0 bases from V and 5 from J, leaving 13 bases between them. The CDR3 length is 15 residues. In DNA, the CDR3 is TGCGCCAGCAGCCAAGAAGGTAGGAGGGAGGAGACCCAGTACTTC. Translating gives CASSQEGRREETQYF.

The rearrangement joins TRBV11-2 to TRBJ2-7, with TRBD1 matching 10 bases. V gave up 3 bases and J gave up 3 bases; unmatched junction bases: 2. CDR1 is SGHAT, CDR2 FQNNGV, per germline. The CDR3 is 14 residues long. Here the CDR3 DNA reads TGTGCCAGCAGCTTGGGGGACAGGGGCTACGAGCAGTACGTC. This encodes CASSLGDRGYEQYV.

This clone has just a few counts. This chain links TRBV3-1 (or the pseudogene TRBV3-2) with TRBJ1-1, with 8 bases aligning to TRBD1. The CDR3 consists of 16 residues. The germline V gene has CDR1 LGHDT and CDR2 YNNKEL (reference sequence). The V gene end was trimmed by 2 bases and the J gene end by 0 bases; junction bases not matched to a gene: 5. CDR3 in DNA: TGTGCCAGCAGCCAACGGACAGGGTCGATGAACACTGAAGCTTTCTTT. It translates to CASSQRTGSMNTEAFF.

The gene calls are TRBV7-3 and TRBJ2-1; TRBD1 matches 11 bases. The CDR3 covers 14 residues. Per germline, CDR1 SGHTA and CDR2 FQGTGA. Trimming at V came to 5 bases and at J to 8 bases, leaving 5 bases not matched to a gene. In DNA, the CDR3 is TGTGCCAGCAGCCCCGGGACAGGGGGACATGAGCAGTTCTTC. It specifies CASSPGTGGHEQFF.

This chain links TRBV6-5 with TRBJ2-5; D perhaps matches TRBD2 (5 bases). V lost 5 bases and J lost 3, with 10 bases in between. The CDR3 sequence is 13 residues long. Germline values: CDR1 MNHEY, CDR2 SVGAGI. CDR3 sequence: CASSTGNEETQYF. The CDR3 nucleotides read TGTGCCAGCAGTACGGGGAATGAAGAGACCCAGTACTTC.

The rearrangement joins TRBV7-6 to TRBJ1-1; D is ambiguous. This CDR3 spans 15 amino acids. The germline gives CDR1 SGHVS, CDR2 FNYEAQ. Between the trimmed V and J ends, which lost 2 bases and 5 bases, there was a span of 15 bases. CDR3 nucleotides: TGTGCCAGCAGCTTAAAGGTCGGCGGAGCTACTGAAGCTTTCTTT. This sequence encodes CASSLKVGGATEAFF.

The rearrangement uses TRBV18 and TRBJ2-1; 7 bases agree with TRBD2. The J segment lost 11 bases and the V segment lost 4 bases, leaving 11 bases of the junction unmatched. In germline, CDR1 is KGHSH, CDR2 LQKENI. CDR3 length: 14 residues. The CDR3, as DNA: TGTGCCAGCTCACAGAGCGGGCTAGCGGACCAGCAGTTCTTC. It yields the protein CASSQSGLADQQFF.

CDR3 protein: CASSPGQRAGGNTIYF. The CDR3 DNA reads as TGCGCCAGCAGCCCGGGACAGCGGGCGGGTGGAAACACCATATATTTT. The rearrangement uses TRBV5-1 and TRBJ1-3; 7 nucleotides agree with TRBD1. This CDR3 has 16 residues. CDR1 is SGHRS and CDR2 is YFSETQ in the germline V gene. With V trimmed by 4 bases and J by 3 bases, 10 bases remained unmatched.

The CDR3 region has the DNA TGTGCCAGCAGCAAAGGGGGGGAACAAGAAGAGACCCAGTACTTC. This gives the protein CASSKGGEQEETQYF. The rearrangement uses TRBV21-1 and TRBJ2-5; the D call in the table, TRBD2, was not verified against the DNA. TRBV21-1 is tagged as a pseudogene. The CDR3 sequence is 15 residues long.

This chain joins TRBV10-3 and TRBJ1-2; no reliable D call. The V gene lost 8 bases and the J gene lost 4 bases, with 14 bases spanning the gap. Germline V gene lookup returns CDR1 ENHRY and CDR2 SYGVKD. The CDR3 contains 13 residues. CDR3 bases: TGTGCCATCGGCGCCGGGGTCTCCTATGGCTACACCTTC. Encoded protein: CAIGAGVSYGYTF.

V usage is TRBV2 and J usage is TRBJ1-6; 7 positions agree with TRBD1. Germline-derived CDR1 and CDR2 are SNHLY and FYNNEI. The CDR3 is 13 amino acids. After removal of 5 bases from V and 9 bases from J, the junction contained 4 bases not matched to a gene. CDR3 sequence reads: CASSRTGFSPLHF. Here the CDR3 DNA reads TGTGCCAGCAGTCGGACAGGCTTTTCACCCCTCCACTTT.

The chain joins TRBV5-4 to TRBJ2-1, with 10 bases lining up with TRBD2. The germline CDR1 and CDR2 sequences are SGHNT and YYREEE (reference sequence). V trimming: 1 base; J trimming: 9 bases; junction bases outside the gene matches: 7. The CDR3 contains 15 residues. The CDR3 loop is CASSLKGTSAGEQFF. The CDR3 DNA reads TGTGCCAGCAGCTTGAAAGGGACTAGCGCTGGTGAGCAGTTCTTC. Supplemented by reference TRBV5-4 and TRBJ2-1, the full variable domain reads ETGVTQSPTHLIKTRGQQVTLRCSSQSGHNTVSWYQQALGQGPQFIFQYYREEENGRGNFPPRFSGLQFPNYSSELNVNALELDDSALYLCASSLKGTSAGEQFFGPGTRLTVL.